What follows describes a single TCR beta chain. Its specificity is unknown. This sample was included in a study of T cells after yellow fever vaccination. The study's findings and limits: Some clonotypes were seen in both the CD4 and the CD8 compartments. These made up a small share and likely arose from convergent recombination. Booster samples showed a return of most primary-vaccination clones (roughly 96% CD4, around 88% CD8).

TCRdb ran MiXCR on the 5' RACE reads and lists one entry per CDR3 protein. The repertoire holds hundreds of thousands of distinct CDR3 sequences, just over 20% seen once, with roughly a sixth in the top ten. Trimming shortened V by 10 bases and J by 7 bases, and 19 bases separated the two germline ends. Germline loops: CDR1 MNHEY, CDR2 SMNVEV (reference sequence). The CDR3 runs 13 residues. This sample comprised PBMCs, obtained less than 25 days after the first yellow fever vaccination. This receptor was taken from a man between 18 and 29 years old who received the YFV17D yellow fever vaccine. The chain uses TRBV27 and TRBJ1-2; D gene uncertain. CDR3 sequence: CATISRSIGGYTF. DNA of the CDR3: TGTGCCACCATTTCTAGAAGTATTGGTGGCTACACCTTC.